These T cell receptor beta chains were read from a single sample in a study of blood T cell repertoires in COVID-19. Only in-frame clones appear in the TCRdb table, and some are missing; sequencing was by immunoSEQ multiplex PCR. The sample comprises 110,000 or so clones, around 84% of which are singletons, and 3.4% rests with the top ten. The material sequenced was peripheral blood. The source of these receptors is a man aged 35 to 55 with acute or convalescent COVID-19. Both conserved end residues are part of each CDR3. Each record gives: D gene, J gene, V gene, clone size, CDR3 protein, CDR3 DNA. D genes are given only for firm matches. Expanded clones get a size class; other rows say once, few or many, or leave the size out.

d_call: TRBD1
j_call: TRBJ2-1
v_call: TRBV11-2
clone_size: .
cdr3_aa: CASSFYGTGARIEQFF
cdr3_nt: TGTGCCAGCAGCTTTTACGGGACAGGTGCTCGGATTGAGCAGTTCTTC

d_call: TRBD2
j_call: TRBJ2-7
v_call: TRBV18
clone_size: .
cdr3_aa: CASSSLAGGKKSSYEQYF
cdr3_nt: TGTGCCAGCTCCTCACTAGCGGGGGGAAAAAAGAGCTCCTACGAGCAGTACTTC

d_call: TRBD1
j_call: TRBJ1-2
v_call: TRBV6-5
clone_size: .
cdr3_aa: CASRGQGSLGYTF
cdr3_nt: TGTGCCAGCCGAGGACAGGGTAGTCTTGGCTACACCTTC

d_call: .
j_call: TRBJ2-1
v_call: TRBV19
clone_size: once
cdr3_aa: CASNRRVSDNEQFF
cdr3_nt: TGTGCCAGCAATAGGAGGGTTTCAGACAATGAGCAGTTCTTC

d_call: .
j_call: TRBJ1-1
v_call: TRBV9
clone_size: .
cdr3_aa: CASSVDRINTEAFF
cdr3_nt: TGTGCCAGCAGCGTAGACAGGATAAACACTGAAGCTTTCTTT

d_call: .
j_call: TRBJ2-3
v_call: TRBV5-1
clone_size: .
cdr3_aa: CASSQSGVPTDTQYF
cdr3_nt: TGCGCCAGCAGCCAATCCGGAGTCCCCACAGATACGCAGTATTTT

d_call: TRBD1
j_call: TRBJ2-5
v_call: TRBV7-3
clone_size: .
cdr3_aa: CASSPMGQGETQYF
cdr3_nt: TGTGCCAGCAGCCCGATGGGACAGGGAGAGACCCAGTACTTC

d_call: TRBD1
j_call: TRBJ2-2
v_call: TRBV5-1
clone_size: .
cdr3_aa: CASRSGQGTTGELFF
cdr3_nt: TGCGCCAGCAGGAGCGGACAGGGGACCACCGGGGAGCTGTTTTTT

d_call: .
j_call: TRBJ1-6
v_call: TRBV27
clone_size: .
cdr3_aa: CASSLFADSPLHF
cdr3_nt: TGTGCCAGCAGTTTATTTGCAGATTCACCCCTCCACTTT

d_call: TRBD1
j_call: TRBJ1-2
v_call: TRBV12-3/TRBV12-4
clone_size: .
cdr3_aa: CASTPGTGGYTF
cdr3_nt: TGTGCCAGCACCCCTGGGACAGGTGGCTACACCTTC

d_call: .
j_call: TRBJ2-7
v_call: TRBV2
clone_size: .
cdr3_aa: CASSLRETYEQYF
cdr3_nt: TGTGCCAGCAGTCTCAGGGAAACCTACGAGCAGTACTTC

d_call: .
j_call: TRBJ1-1
v_call: TRBV19
clone_size: .
cdr3_aa: CASSLTGSRAVNTEAFF
cdr3_nt: TGTGCCAGTAGTCTGACAGGTAGTCGGGCCGTGAACACTGAAGCTTTCTTT

d_call: TRBD2
j_call: TRBJ2-5
v_call: TRBV7-2
clone_size: .
cdr3_aa: CASSLGLAGAVAQYF
cdr3_nt: TGTGCCAGCAGCTTAGGACTAGCGGGGGCCGTTGCCCAGTACTTC

d_call: TRBD2
j_call: TRBJ2-1
v_call: TRBV24-1
clone_size: few
cdr3_aa: CATSEAGTKVEQFF
cdr3_nt: TGTGCCACCAGTGAAGCCGGGACTAAGGTTGAGCAGTTCTTC

d_call: TRBD1
j_call: TRBJ2-7
v_call: TRBV12-3/TRBV12-4
clone_size: .
cdr3_aa: CASSLLVTGEQYF
cdr3_nt: TGTGCCAGCAGTTTGCTGGTGACAGGGGAGCAGTACTTC